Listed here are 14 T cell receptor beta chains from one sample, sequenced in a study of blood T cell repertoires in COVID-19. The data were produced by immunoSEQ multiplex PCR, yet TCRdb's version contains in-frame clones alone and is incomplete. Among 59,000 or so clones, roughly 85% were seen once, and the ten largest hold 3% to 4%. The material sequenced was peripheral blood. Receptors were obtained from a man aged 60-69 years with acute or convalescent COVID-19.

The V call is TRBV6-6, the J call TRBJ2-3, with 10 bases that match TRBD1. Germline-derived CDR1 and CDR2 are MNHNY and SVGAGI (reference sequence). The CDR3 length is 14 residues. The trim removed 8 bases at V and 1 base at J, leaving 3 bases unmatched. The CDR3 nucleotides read TGTGCCAGCTTCGGGACAGGGGGCACAGATACGCAGTATTTT. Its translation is CASFGTGGTDTQYF.

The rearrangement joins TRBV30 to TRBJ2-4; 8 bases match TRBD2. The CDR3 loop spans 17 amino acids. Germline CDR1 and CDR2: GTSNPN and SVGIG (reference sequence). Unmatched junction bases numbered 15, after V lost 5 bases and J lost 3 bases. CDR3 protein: CAWGRPKSGRGKNIQYF. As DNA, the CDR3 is TGTGCCTGGGGACGGCCGAAGAGCGGGAGAGGCAAAAACATTCAGTACTTC.

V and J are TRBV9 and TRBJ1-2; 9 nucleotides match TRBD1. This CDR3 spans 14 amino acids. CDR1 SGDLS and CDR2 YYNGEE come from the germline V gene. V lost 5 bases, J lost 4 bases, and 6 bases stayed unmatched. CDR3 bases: TGTGCCAGCAGGGCGGGACAGGGATTCTATGGCTACACCTTC. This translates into CASRAGQGFYGYTF.

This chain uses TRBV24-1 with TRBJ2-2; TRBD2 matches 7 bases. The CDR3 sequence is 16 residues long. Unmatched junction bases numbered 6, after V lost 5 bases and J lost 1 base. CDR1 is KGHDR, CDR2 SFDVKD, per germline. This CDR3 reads CATSAGRGWNTGELFF. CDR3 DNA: TGTGCCACCAGTGCGGGGAGGGGATGGAACACCGGGGAGCTGTTTTTT.

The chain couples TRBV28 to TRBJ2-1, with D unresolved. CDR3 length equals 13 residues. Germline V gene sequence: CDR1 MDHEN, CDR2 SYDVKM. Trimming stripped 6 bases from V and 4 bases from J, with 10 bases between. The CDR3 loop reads CASRSPGYNEQFF. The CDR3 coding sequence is TGTGCCAGCAGGTCCCCCGGGTACAATGAGCAGTTCTTC.

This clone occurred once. DNA for the CDR3: TGTGCCAGCAGTTCTCGGACAGGCGCAAACTACGAGCAGTACTTC. Amino acids: CASSSRTGANYEQYF. This chain links TRBV6-5 with TRBJ2-7; 7 positions agree with TRBD1. The CDR3 consists of 15 residues. V lost 4 bases, J lost 3 bases, and 9 bases stayed unmatched. Per the germline V gene, CDR1 is MNHEY and CDR2 is SVGAGI.

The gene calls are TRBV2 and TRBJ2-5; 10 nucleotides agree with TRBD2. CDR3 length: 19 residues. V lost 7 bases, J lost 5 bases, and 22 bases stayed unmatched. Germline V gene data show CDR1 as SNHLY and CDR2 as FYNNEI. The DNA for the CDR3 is TGTGCCAGCAAGGGGGAACTAGCGGGATTAAAAGGCAAGGGGGAGACCCAGTACTTC. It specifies CASKGELAGLKGKGETQYF.

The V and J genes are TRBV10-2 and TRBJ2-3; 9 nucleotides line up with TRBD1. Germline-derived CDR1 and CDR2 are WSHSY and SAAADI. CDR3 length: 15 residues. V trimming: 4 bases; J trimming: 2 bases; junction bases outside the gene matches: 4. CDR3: CASSGDRVFTDTQYF. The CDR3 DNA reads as TGCGCCAGCAGTGGGGACAGGGTTTTCACAGATACGCAGTATTTT.

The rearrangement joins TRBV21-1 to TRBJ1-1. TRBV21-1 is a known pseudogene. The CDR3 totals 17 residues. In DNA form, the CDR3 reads TGTGCCAGCAGCAAAGCGGCAAAGTGGCGCCGGGGCACTGAAGCTTTCTTT. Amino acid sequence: CASSKAAKWRRGTEAFF.

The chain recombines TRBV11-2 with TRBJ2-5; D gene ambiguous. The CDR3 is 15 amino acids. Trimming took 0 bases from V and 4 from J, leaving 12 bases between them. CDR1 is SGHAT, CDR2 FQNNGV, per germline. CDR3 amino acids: CASSLDLPRSETQYF. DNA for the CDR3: TGTGCCAGCAGCTTAGATCTCCCGCGGTCAGAGACCCAGTACTTC.

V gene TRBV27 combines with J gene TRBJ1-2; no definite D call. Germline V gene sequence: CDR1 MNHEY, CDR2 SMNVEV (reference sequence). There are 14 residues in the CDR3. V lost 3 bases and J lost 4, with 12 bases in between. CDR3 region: CASSLGPGLYGYTF. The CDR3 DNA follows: TGTGCCAGCAGTTTGGGCCCTGGGCTCTATGGCTACACCTTC.

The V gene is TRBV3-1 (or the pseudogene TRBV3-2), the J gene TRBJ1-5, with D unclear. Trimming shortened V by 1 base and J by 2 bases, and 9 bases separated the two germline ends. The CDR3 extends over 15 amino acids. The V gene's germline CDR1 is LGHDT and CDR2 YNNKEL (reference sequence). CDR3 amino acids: CASSQAGRGNQPQHF. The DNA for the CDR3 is TGTGCCAGCAGCCAAGCGGGGAGGGGCAATCAGCCCCAGCATTTT.

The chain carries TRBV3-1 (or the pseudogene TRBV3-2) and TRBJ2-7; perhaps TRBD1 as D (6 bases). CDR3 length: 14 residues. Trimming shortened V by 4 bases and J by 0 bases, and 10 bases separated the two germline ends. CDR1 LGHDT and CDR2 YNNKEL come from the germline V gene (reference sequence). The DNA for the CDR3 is TGTGCCAGCAGCCTTAGACAGGACTCCTACGAGCAGTACTTC. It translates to CASSLRQDSYEQYF.

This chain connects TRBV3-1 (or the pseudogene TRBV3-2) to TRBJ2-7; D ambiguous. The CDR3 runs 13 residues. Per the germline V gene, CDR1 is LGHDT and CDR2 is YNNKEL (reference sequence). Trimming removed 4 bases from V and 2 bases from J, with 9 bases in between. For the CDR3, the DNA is TGTGCCAGCAGCCCGACATCAACCTACGAGCAGTACTTC. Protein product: CASSPTSTYEQYF.